This entry lists 28 T cell receptor beta chains sequenced from one sample in a study of a mutant IDH1 vaccine in newly diagnosed glioma. Their cognate antigens are unknown. The time point is: week 5, during vaccination. With topical imiquimod, each dose of the vaccine consisted of 300 ug of mutant IDH1 20-mer peptide. Generated by immunoSEQ multiplex PCR, the TCRdb table keeps only in-frame clones and is missing some. The sample lists roughly 62,000 clones, around 84% occurring once. Here the sequenced sample was PBMCs, taken from a glioma patient whose treatment included an IDH1 peptide vaccine. Receptors were obtained from a woman in her forties or fifties with glioma.

The rearrangement uses TRBV15 and TRBJ1-2; 7 bases align to TRBD1. The CDR3 extends over 15 amino acids. The V gene's germline CDR1 is LNHNV and CDR2 YYDKDF (reference sequence). J lost 5 bases, V lost 3 bases, and 9 bases had no gene match. The CDR3 nucleotides read TGTGCCACCAGCAGTGGAAGGGGGCTTAAGTATGGCTACACCTTC. The encoded protein is CATSSGRGLKYGYTF.

The genes are TRBV2 and TRBJ2-7; TRBD2 might be the D (6 bases). Germline V gene lookup returns CDR1 SNHLY and CDR2 FYNNEI. With 7 bases removed from V and 5 bases from J, the gap between germline ends came to 15 bases. This CDR3 is built from 13 residues. CDR3 sequence: CASNFRGGNEQYF. CDR3 nucleotides: TGTGCCAGCAACTTTCGGGGAGGCAACGAGCAGTACTTC.

CDR3 sequence (DNA): TGCGCCAGCAGCTTGGCCGGGGTTCTCGTGACCACTGAAGCTTTCTTT. Its protein is CASSLAGVLVTTEAFF. The chain is built from TRBV5-1 and TRBJ1-1; no clear D gene. Per germline, CDR1 SGHRS and CDR2 YFSETQ. V gave up 0 bases and J gave up 4 bases, with 16 bases separating them. The CDR3 contains 16 residues.

The CDR3 coding sequence is TGTGCCAGCAGCCGGAGTCGCACTGAAGCTTTCTTT. Its protein product is CASSRSRTEAFF. The V call is TRBV7-3, the J call TRBJ1-1; D unresolved. The CDR3 consists of 12 residues. The germline V gene has CDR1 SGHTA and CDR2 FQGTGA. The germline V and J ends were trimmed by 5 bases and 4 bases, with 8 bases remaining between them. The whole variable domain, remainder taken from reference TRBV7-3 and TRBJ1-1, is GAGVSQTPSNKVTEKGKYVELRCDPISGHTALYWYRQSLGQGPEFLIYFQGTGAADDSGLPNDRFFAVRPEGSVSTLKIQRTERGDSAVYLCASSRSRTEAFFGQGTRLTVV.

This clone occurred a few times. This chain links TRBV9 with TRBJ1-1; D is possibly TRBD1 (5 bases). Germline V gene sequence: CDR1 SGDLS, CDR2 YYNGEE. The CDR3 is made up of 14 amino acids. The V end lost 0 bases, the J end lost 0 bases, and 6 bases lay between the germline ends. CDR3 nucleotides: TGTGCCAGCAGCGTAGGGGGGATGAACACTGAAGCTTTCTTT. Translated, it gives CASSVGGMNTEAFF.

This chain connects TRBV5-1 to TRBJ2-2; no reliable D call. The CDR3 spans 14 residues. Trimming took 2 bases from V and 4 from J, leaving 9 bases between them. Germline CDR1 is SGHRS and CDR2 is YFSETQ. CDR3 region: CASSFGSGTGELFF. As DNA, the CDR3 is TGCGCCAGCAGCTTCGGGTCGGGCACCGGGGAGCTGTTTTTT.

The chain joins TRBV14 to TRBJ1-1; no reliable D call. The CDR3 sequence is 13 residues long. V lost 4 bases to trimming and J lost 1 base, with 7 bases between them. Germline-derived CDR1 and CDR2 are SGHDN and FVKESK. In DNA form, the CDR3 reads TGTGCCAGCAGCCGAGGACGGAACACTGAAGCTTTCTTT. It is translated as CASSRGRNTEAFF.

The chain employs TRBV11-3 and TRBJ2-7, with D uncertain. Per germline, CDR1 SGHNT and CDR2 YENEEA. The CDR3 is 14 amino acids. The V end lost 6 bases, the J end lost 2 bases, and 14 bases lay between the germline ends. CDR3 region: CASSTRGLTYEQYF. As DNA, the CDR3 is TGTGCCAGCAGTACCCGAGGCCTCACCTACGAGCAGTACTTC.

The J gene is TRBJ2-2, the V gene TRBV27; D might be TRBD1 (5 bases). Trimming took off 7 bases at V and 0 bases at J, with 12 bases between the two ends. The CDR3 is made up of 15 amino acids. Germline CDR1 reads MNHEY; CDR2 reads SMNVEV (reference sequence). The CDR3 is CASKGIGANTGELFF. The DNA for the CDR3 is TGTGCCAGCAAAGGGATAGGGGCGAACACCGGGGAGCTGTTTTTT.

This clone was recorded only once. The rearrangement joins TRBV30 to TRBJ2-5; D gene uncertain. The germline CDR1 and CDR2 sequences are GTSNPN and SVGIG (reference sequence). Trimming removed 2 bases from V and 3 bases from J, with 7 bases in between. This CDR3 has 12 amino acids. The CDR3 DNA is TGTGCCTGGAGTAAAAGGGAAGAGACCCAGTACTTC. This translates into CAWSKREETQYF.

This chain connects TRBV29-1 to TRBJ2-1, with 8 bases that match TRBD2. This CDR3 has 14 residues. The V gene end was trimmed by 7 bases and the J gene end by 7 bases; junction bases not matched to a gene: 12. CDR1 and CDR2 (germline): SQVTM, ANQGSEA. The CDR3 coding sequence is TGCAGCGCCGAAGCCGGGACTAGGGAGAATGAGCAGTTCTTC. Translation gives CSAEAGTRENEQFF.

The V gene is TRBV19, the J gene TRBJ2-1, with 8 nucleotides matching TRBD1. Germline CDR1 and CDR2: LNHDA and SQIVND (reference sequence). V shed 5 bases and J 7 bases; nucleotides not matched to a gene: 13. This CDR3 region has 16 residues. CDR3 bases: TGTGCCAGTAGTTATATGACCAGGGGGCTACGGAATGAGCAGTTCTTC. This codes for CASSYMTRGLRNEQFF.

The chain has TRBV5-4 and TRBJ1-1, with TRBD1 matching over 7 bases. There are 15 residues in the CDR3. CDR1 is SGHNT, CDR2 YYREEE, per germline (reference sequence). Trimming at V came to 4 bases and at J to 2 bases, leaving 8 bases not matched to a gene. As DNA, the CDR3 is TGTGCCAGCAGCCATAAGACAGGGTTTAACACTGAAGCTTTCTTT. As protein: CASSHKTGFNTEAFF.

The chain combines TRBV7-2 with TRBJ2-1; 8 bases agree with TRBD1. V lost 5 bases, J lost 6 bases, and 9 bases stayed unmatched. From germline, CDR1 is SGHTA and CDR2 FQGNSA. CDR3 length equals 15 residues. The CDR3 nucleotides are TGTGCCAGCAGCGAATCCAGGGGGCGAACCAATGAGCAGTTCTTC. Translation: CASSESRGRTNEQFF.

V usage is TRBV19 and J usage is TRBJ1-1; D remains unclear. Germline loops: CDR1 LNHDA, CDR2 SQIVND (reference sequence). Trimming cost V 4 bases and J 0 bases, with 6 bases left between them. The CDR3 has 13 amino acids. As DNA, the CDR3 is TGTGCCAGTAGTAACGCCGTGAACACTGAAGCTTTCTTT. Encoded protein: CASSNAVNTEAFF.

The J gene is TRBJ2-7, the V gene TRBV5-1, with 7 bases identical to TRBD2. This CDR3 is built from 14 residues. Germline V gene lookup returns CDR1 SGHRS and CDR2 YFSETQ. The J segment lost 3 bases and the V segment lost 2 bases, leaving 5 bases of the junction unmatched. The CDR3 bases are TGCGCCAGCAGCTTAAGCGGGGAGGGCTACGAGCAGTACTTC. It yields the protein CASSLSGEGYEQYF.

The chain combines TRBV19 with TRBJ2-2, with D tentatively TRBD1 (6 bases). The V and J ends lost 6 bases and 4 bases respectively, with 21 bases between them. CDR1 is LNHDA and CDR2 is SQIVND in the germline V gene (reference sequence). This CDR3 has 17 residues. CDR3 sequence (DNA): TGTGCCAGTAGCAGTCCCCCGGGACACCCGGTCACCGGGGAGCTGTTTTTT. Its protein is CASSSPPGHPVTGELFF.

V is TRBV27 and J is TRBJ1-1; 10 bases align to TRBD1. There are 15 residues in the CDR3. Trimming at V came to 4 bases and at J to 3 bases, leaving 5 bases not matched to a gene. Germline CDR1 reads MNHEY; CDR2 reads SMNVEV (reference sequence). This CDR3 reads CASSSTGTGDTEAFF. In nucleotides, the CDR3 is TGTGCCAGCAGTTCAACCGGGACAGGGGACACTGAAGCTTTCTTT.

The chain has TRBV13 and TRBJ1-2; possible D gene TRBD1, 6 bases. The germline V gene has CDR1 PRHDT and CDR2 FYEKMQ (reference sequence). Trimming stripped 4 bases from V and 4 bases from J, with 13 bases between. The CDR3 consists of 14 residues. The CDR3 reads CASSSRDRIYGYTF. For the CDR3, the DNA is TGTGCCAGCAGCTCCAGAGACAGGATCTATGGCTACACCTTC.

This chain connects TRBV29-1 to TRBJ2-3, with unresolved D. V lost 5 bases and J lost 6, with 9 bases in between. CDR1 and CDR2 (germline): SQVTM, ANQGSEA. The CDR3 has 11 amino acids. The CDR3 here is CSVYKADTQYF. CDR3 bases: TGCAGCGTTTACAAGGCCGATACGCAGTATTTT.

This sequence joins TRBV11-2 and TRBJ2-1; TRBD2 might be the D (5 bases). There are 16 residues in the CDR3. CDR1 and CDR2 from the germline V gene are SGHAT and FQNNGV. V was clipped by 5 bases and J by 8 bases, with 22 bases between them. Here the CDR3 DNA reads TGTGCCAGCAGCACCTGTGGTGGACGGGGAGAGGATGAGCAGTTCTTC. Residues: CASSTCGGRGEDEQFF.

For the CDR3, the DNA is TGTGCCAGCAGTTCTCGGCAGTACTCGAACACCGGGGAGCTGTTTTTT. Its translation is CASSSRQYSNTGELFF. The J gene is TRBJ2-2, the V gene TRBV6-6; D ambiguous. Trimming pared 4 bases from V and 0 bases from J, leaving 12 bases between. The CDR3 totals 16 residues. Germline CDR1 reads MNHNY; CDR2 reads SVGAGI (reference sequence).

The rearrangement joins TRBV7-9 to TRBJ1-1; TRBD1 matches at 10 bases. Unmatched junction bases numbered 6, after V lost 5 bases and J lost 0 bases. This CDR3 is 16 amino acids long. Germline assignment: CDR1 SEHNR and CDR2 FQNEAQ (reference sequence). The CDR3 protein is CASSRAGQGMNTEAFF. The CDR3 DNA sequence: TGTGCCAGCAGCCGCGCGGGACAGGGGATGAACACTGAAGCTTTCTTT.

This clone showed up just once. V gene TRBV29-1 combines with J gene TRBJ2-1; 7 nucleotides line up with TRBD2. Germline V gene data show CDR1 as SQVTM and CDR2 as ANQGSEA. The CDR3 is 13 residues long. Here the CDR3 DNA reads TGCAGTGCCTCCCGGGGGGATAGATTTGAGCAGTTCTTC. Its protein is CSASRGDRFEQFF.

The rearrangement links TRBV5-1 to TRBJ2-3; 7 positions agree with TRBD1. Germline CDR1 and CDR2: SGHRS and YFSETQ. The CDR3 length is 15 residues. The J segment lost 0 bases and the V segment lost 7 bases, leaving 8 bases of the junction unmatched. The CDR3 here is CASRRGGPSTDTQYF. Written as DNA, the CDR3 is TGCGCCAGCCGACGAGGGGGCCCTAGCACAGATACGCAGTATTTT.

The chain links TRBV27 to TRBJ1-2; possibly TRBD1 for D (5 bases). The ends were cut back, 3 bases at V and 4 bases at J, with 9 bases in the middle. This CDR3 contains 13 residues. Germline values: CDR1 MNHEY, CDR2 SMNVEV (reference sequence). The CDR3 spells CASSFRTLYGYTF. The DNA of the CDR3 is TGTGCCAGCAGTTTTCGGACACTCTATGGCTACACCTTC.

The chain combines TRBV6-5 with TRBJ2-5; possible D gene TRBD2, 7 bases. Germline V gene sequence: CDR1 MNHEY, CDR2 SVGAGI. The CDR3 has 13 residues. Trimming took off 10 bases at V and 3 bases at J, with 15 bases between the two ends. DNA for the CDR3: TGTGCCACTAGGGGGGGGTTGGAAGAGACCCAGTACTTC. Translating gives CATRGGLEETQYF.

On this clone: Other DNA variants within this sample encode the same CDR3. The rearrangement joins TRBV5-4 to TRBJ2-5; D remains ambiguous. CDR3 size: 13 residues. In germline, CDR1 is SGHNT, CDR2 YYREEE (reference sequence). The V end lost 4 bases, the J end lost 2 bases, and 9 bases lay between the germline ends. The CDR3 DNA reads TGTGCCAGCAGCCTGGGAAGTCAAGAGACCCAGTACTTC. Encoded protein: CASSLGSQETQYF.